This T cell receptor beta chain was recovered during a study of blood T cell repertoires in COVID-19. Study-level background: Both acute and convalescent COVID-19 samples were obtained from the United States, Italy and Spain.

In the original workflow: Amplified reference gene primers provided the basis for estimating nucleated cell counts. The repertoire was sequenced with immunoSEQ multiplex PCR; TCRdb's copy has only in-frame clones and lacks some. That table furnishes V, J and clone size, whereas the DNA furnished D and trimming. The table has 400,000 to 550,000 clones, roughly 89% seen once. Unmatched junction bases numbered 3, after V lost 9 bases and J lost 4 bases. The CDR3 consists of 11 residues. V usage is TRBV12-3 or TRBV12-4 and J usage is TRBJ2-7, with 7 bases identical to TRBD2. The sample taken for sequencing was peripheral blood. This clonotype was obtained from a woman aged 25 to 39 with acute or convalescent COVID-19. The CDR3, as DNA: TGTGCCAGTTCGCGGGAGTACGAGCAGTACTTC. Residues: CASSREYEQYF.